Here is one TCR beta chain with its context. There are many counts of this clonotype. Its antigen is currently not known. No base quality information exists; no much larger clone differs at one position. Taken with the paper, the label for time point translates to: newly diagnosed GD, antithyroid drugs for less than 3 months. RNA was extracted from PBMCs in TRIzol for both TCR sequencing and RNA sequencing. The diagnosis of Graves' disease followed American Thyroid Association guidelines. The patients came from an endocrinology department in Xi'an, China. From each patient, roughly 9 milliliters of peripheral blood was collected into an EDTA anticoagulant tube. Ficoll Paque Plus density gradient separation was used to isolate PBMCs, and no further T cell sorting was done. An Agilent 2100 Bioanalyzer and agarose gel were used to check RNA quality, and a NanoDrop 2000 was used to measure RNA concentration.

The CDR3 contains 15 residues, cysteine and phenylalanine counted. The retained sequence is limited to the CDR3, 45 bases, with the frame set at the first base. The germline V gene supplies CDR1 MNHEY and CDR2 SVGAGI. V loses 2 bases, J loses 1 base, and the germline ends lie 12 bases apart. The data are from a study of regulatory T cells in long-lasting Graves disease (dated by TCRdb to about 2021). Background on the whole study: Newly diagnosed Graves' disease patients had taken antithyroid drugs for less than 3 months. Patients with persistent Graves' disease were compared with patients with newly diagnosed Graves' disease using TCR sequencing and RNA sequencing of peripheral blood. The study was registered as a clinical trial and conducted in China. TCR sequencing covered 13 persistent and some 20 newly diagnosed Graves' disease patients, some 33 samples in total. General findings and caveats noted by the study authors: As a limitation, the authors acknowledged that the small sample size may reduce accuracy. Peripheral blood alone was examined, since thyroid tissue, which constituted the primary lesion, could not be accessed. Only the TCR beta chain was sequenced and analyzed. Compared with newly diagnosed patients, persistent Graves' disease patients had lower TCR Shannon entropy and fewer highly expanded clones, which suggests clonal expansion. A larger number of public clonotypes was shared among persistent patients (approximately 3,000) than among newly diagnosed patients (roughly 980). Preferential use of TRBV28, TRBJ1-2 and TRBJ2-5 was observed in persistent disease, whereas TRBV20-1 and TRBJ2-1 were favored in newly diagnosed disease.

The library was obtained by multiplex PCR. The sequencing machine was an Illumina HiSeq 4000. iRepertoire HTBI primers and Arm-PCR amplification of CDR3 regions were used to construct TCR beta libraries. Gel purification was performed on PCR products prior to sequencing. Turning to the authors' computational methods: A total of under 80 TRBV and 14 TRBJ segments were identified across samples and were used for gene usage analysis of CDR3 amino acid clonotypes. Filtered high-quality paired reads were merged into contigs using COPE and FqMerger. BLAST was used to align contigs to the IMGT TRBV, TRBD and TRBJ reference genes, and CDR3 was defined following IMGT. Any clonotype with a frequency above 0.1% was counted as a highly expanded clone. Shannon entropy served as the measure of repertoire diversity, while the Gini coefficient captured V-J evenness. A clonotype found in more than one individual was treated as public. TCRdb redid the processing of the public reads, applying fastp at Q25 and MiXCR, and retained in-frame beta chains. Every distinct CDR3 protein forms one entry, paired with its most common genes and DNA. TCRdb's processing, not the study's, gives the V and J calls here. The table for this sample lists about 620,000 distinct CDR3 sequences; approximately 15% of them were counted only once. The ten largest account for 18% of the sample.

In addition, the sample was reused for a study of T cells in Graves' hyperthyroidism and ophthalmopathy. The second paper further reports: A patient counted as having stable Graves' hyperthyroidism if no progression to ophthalmopathy occurred over 18 months of follow-up. Hyperthyroidism patients were newly diagnosed, with disease duration under 2 months, and aged 18 to 65 years. Patients with uncontrolled infections, other autoimmune diseases, pregnancy or lactation were excluded. Clinical symptoms, serum thyroxine and TRAb, thyroid ultrasound, and orbital computed tomography formed the basis for the diagnoses. For the first round of RT-PCR on the TCR CDR3, the HTBI primer set was used together with the Qiagen OneStep RT-PCR kit. Most expanded thyroid clonotypes (frequency above 0.001) were also found in blood, which suggests that blood repertoires may mirror thyroid immune responses. In cross-validation, a model built on a 13 V-J signature told ophthalmopathy apart from stable hyperthyroidism with roughly 87% sensitivity and approximately 81% specificity, and in testing the same model reached 80%/75%. In validation, the model predicted progression to ophthalmopathy a median of roughly 6.1 months before onset, with about 70% sensitivity and about 75% specificity. To identify distinguishing TCR V-J signatures, a discovery cohort of around 100 patients was used, comprising 40 to 45 with Graves' ophthalmopathy and around 57 with stable Graves' hyperthyroidism. An independent validation cohort of about 19 hyperthyroidism patients and 17 patients who later progressed to ophthalmopathy tested prospective prediction of ophthalmopathy. The 100 or so discovery patients were randomly divided into training and test sets at a 7:3 ratio. Thyroid tissue and blood T-cell repertoires from roughly six Graves' hyperthyroidism patients were also compared in the study. Following sampling, methimazole starting at 30 mg daily was given to hyperthyroidism patients, and high-dose intravenous methylprednisolone was given to ophthalmopathy patients. A second multiplex PCR round built the libraries, followed by size selection and purification. Paired-end sequencing of the libraries was performed with 100 bp reads on an Illumina HiSeq2000. SOAPnuke was used to process the raw data, throwing out any read that contained adapters or uncalled bases, had a mean Phred below 15, or lacked an exact constant-primer or identifier match. COPE v1.2.5 was used to merge the high-quality paired reads, and each unique nucleotide sequence was defined as a clonotype. MiTCR v1.1 was used to align the clonotypes against IMGT TRBV, TRBD and TRBJ reference segments. Only V-J combinations with frequency above 0.0001, covering about 99% of repertoires, were analysed. A TCS score was defined as the ratio between F50 (clonal expansion) and ExV (chaos), using BLOSUM62-based TCRdist between CDR3 peptides within each V-J. Welch's t-statistics and random forest reduced around 550 V-J features to 13, which were used in a naive Bayes classifier (R e1071). Sample size was not statistically predetermined, and blinding of investigators to group allocation was not performed. The paper reports TCR Vbeta CDR3 sequencing of 135 peripheral blood samples: 40 to 45 ophthalmopathy, roughly 74 hyperthyroidism and 17 progressor patients.

The receptor comes from a woman younger than 45 with Graves disease. Donor details come from another sample of the same person, matched by shared clones. The chain was built from TRBV6-5 and TRBJ2-7; perhaps TRBD2 is the D gene, with 6 bases matching. The specimen comprised peripheral blood mononuclear cells (PBMCs), sampled at new diagnosis, from a patient treated with antithyroid drugs. The DNA sequence reads TGTGCCAGCAGTTACGCCCTGCGGGGATCCTACGAGCAGTACTTC. This is translated as CASSYALRGSYEQYF.